These T cell receptor beta chains were read from a single sample in a study of shared clonotypes between healthy human individuals. Generated by immunoSEQ multiplex PCR, the TCRdb table keeps only in-frame clones and is missing some. The data hold more than 2 million clones, with about 95% observed a single time. The material sequenced was naive CD8+ T cells sorted from blood. The receptor source for this set is a man aged 18 to 30 in good health. CDR3s include the opening cysteine and the closing phenylalanine or tryptophan. D genes are given only for firm matches. Only part of the rows carry a size: once, few, many, or a class if the clone is expanded.

TRBJ2-7	17	NA	TRBD2	TRBV27	CASSLSPSSGSPNEQYF	TGTGCCAGCAGTTTATCCCCTTCTAGCGGGAGCCCTAACGAGCAGTACTTC
TRBJ1-1	15	NA	TRBD1	TRBV4-1	CASSPTGGGGTEAFF	TGCGCCAGCAGCCCGACAGGGGGCGGGGGCACTGAAGCTTTCTTT
TRBJ1-4	12	NA	NA	TRBV7-9	CASSLGVEKLFF	TGTGCCAGCAGCTTAGGAGTTGAAAAACTGTTTTTT
TRBJ2-2	13	few	NA	TRBV7-3	CASSSRYGGELFF	TGTGCCAGCAGCTCCCGATATGGCGGGGAGCTGTTTTTT
TRBJ2-1	15	NA	TRBD1	TRBV27	CASRAGTGLGDEQFF	TGTGCCAGCAGGGCCGGGACAGGGTTAGGTGATGAGCAGTTCTTC
TRBJ2-1	17	NA	TRBD1	TRBV13	CASSARTGGGTYNEQFF	TGTGCCAGCAGCGCCCGGACAGGGGGCGGCACTTACAATGAGCAGTTCTTC
TRBJ1-3	17	NA	TRBD1	TRBV6-1	CASSESPLGGGQDTIYF	TGTGCCAGCAGCGAATCCCCCCTCGGGGGGGGACAGGACACCATATATTTT
TRBJ2-5	16	NA	NA	TRBV6-5	CASSYYRRDQGETQYF	TGTGCCAGCAGTTACTACAGACGAGATCAGGGAGAGACCCAGTACTTC
TRBJ1-1	13	NA	TRBD1	TRBV10-3	CATRQGMNTEAFF	TGTGCCACCCGACAGGGGATGAACACTGAAGCTTTCTTT
TRBJ2-7	13	NA	NA	TRBV27	CASSLIGNDEQYF	TGTGCCAGCAGTTTAATAGGAAATGACGAGCAGTACTTC
TRBJ2-7	14	NA	TRBD1	TRBV5-1	CASSFDRGPYEQYF	TGCGCCAGCAGCTTTGACAGGGGACCCTACGAGCAGTACTTC
TRBJ2-1	14	NA	NA	TRBV9	CASSVVRTTDEQFF	TGTGCCAGCAGCGTAGTAAGGACTACTGATGAGCAGTTCTTC
TRBJ2-7	15	NA	NA	TRBV4-3	CASSQVLAETYEQYF	TGCGCCAGCAGCCAAGTCCTAGCTGAGACCTACGAGCAGTACTTC
TRBJ2-7	14	NA	TRBD2	TRBV5-1	CASSLEAGGYEQYF	TGCGCCAGCAGCTTGGAGGCGGGAGGCTACGAGCAGTACTTC
TRBJ1-6	15	NA	TRBD1	TRBV14	CASSLTTGPFSPLHF	TGTGCCAGCAGCCTTACGACAGGGCCCTTTTCACCCCTCCACTTT
TRBJ1-6	15	NA	NA	TRBV28	CAIARAESYNSPLHF	TGTGCCATCGCCAGGGCCGAATCCTATAATTCACCCCTCCACTTT
TRBJ2-7	12	NA	NA	TRBV6-1	CASRAGTHEQYF	TGTGCCAGCAGAGCTGGGACCCACGAGCAGTACTTC
TRBJ1-4	11	once	NA	TRBV30	CAWSVAEKLFF	TGTGCCTGGAGTGTTGCTGAAAAACTGTTTTTT
TRBJ2-7	11	NA	NA	TRBV20-1	CSARDPGREYF	TGCAGTGCTAGAGATCCTGGCCGGGAGTACTTC
TRBJ2-1	14	NA	NA	TRBV25-1	CASREEGPYNEQFF	TGTGCCAGTCGCGAGGAAGGCCCCTACAATGAGCAGTTCTTC
TRBJ1-6	15	NA	TRBD1	TRBV7-9	CASSPPGQGVYTLHF	TGTGCCAGCAGCCCACCGGGACAGGGTGTTTACACCCTCCACTTT
TRBJ1-4	14	NA	NA	TRBV13	CASRVGETNEKLFF	TGTGCCAGCAGGGTGGGGGAAACTAATGAAAAACTGTTTTTT
TRBJ2-7	15	NA	NA	TRBV19	CASSIAEGRIYEQYF	TGTGCCAGTAGTATTGCGGAAGGCAGGATTTACGAGCAGTACTTC
TRBJ2-5	16	NA	NA	TRBV7-2	CASSHARKGRFGTQYF	TGTGCCAGCAGCCACGCGAGAAAGGGTCGTTTCGGGACCCAGTACTTC
TRBJ2-2	11	once	NA	TRBV12-5	CACENTGELFF	TGTGCTTGTGAGAACACCGGGGAGCTGTTTTTT
TRBJ2-5	16	NA	TRBD1	TRBV10-3	CAIRPDRDDFQETQYF	TGTGCCATCAGGCCTGACAGGGATGATTTTCAAGAGACCCAGTACTTC
TRBJ2-1	14	once	NA	TRBV19	CASSINPGNNEQFF	TGTGCCAGTAGTATAAATCCGGGGAACAATGAGCAGTTCTTC
TRBJ2-7	12	NA	NA	TRBV6-6	CASRLREFEQYF	TGTGCCAGCAGACTTAGGGAATTCGAGCAGTACTTC